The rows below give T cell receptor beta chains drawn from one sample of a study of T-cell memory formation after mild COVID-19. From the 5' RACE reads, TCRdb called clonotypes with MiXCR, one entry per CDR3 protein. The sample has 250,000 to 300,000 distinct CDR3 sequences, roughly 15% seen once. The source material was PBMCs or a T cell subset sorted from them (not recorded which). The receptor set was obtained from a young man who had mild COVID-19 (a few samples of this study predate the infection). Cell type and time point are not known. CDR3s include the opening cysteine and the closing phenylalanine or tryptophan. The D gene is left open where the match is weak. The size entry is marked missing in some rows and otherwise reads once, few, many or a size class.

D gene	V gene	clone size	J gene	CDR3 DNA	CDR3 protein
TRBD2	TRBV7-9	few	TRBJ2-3	TGTGCCAGCAGCTTAGCGGATCCGGCGGGGGGCCTAAAAGATACGCAGTATTTT	CASSLADPAGGLKDTQYF
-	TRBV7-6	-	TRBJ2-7	TGTGCCAGCAGCTTAGCTAGTGAGTCCTCCTACGAGCAGTACTTC	CASSLASESSYEQYF
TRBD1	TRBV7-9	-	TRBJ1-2	TGTGCCAGCAGCGCCGTGACAGGGTCAGATGGCTACACCTTC	CASSAVTGSDGYTF
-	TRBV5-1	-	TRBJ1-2	TGCGCCAGCAGCTCACAGGGCCACTATGGCTACACCTTC	CASSSQGHYGYTF
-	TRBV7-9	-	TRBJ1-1	TGTGCCAGCAGCCCCCTTAGGATAGGCATGAACACTGAAGCTTTCTTT	CASSPLRIGMNTEAFF
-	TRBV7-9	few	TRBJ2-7	TGTGCCAGCAGCCCCGTAGACGCTCCCCTCTATGGGCAGTACTTC	CASSPVDAPLYGQYF
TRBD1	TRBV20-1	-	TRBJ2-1	TGCAGTGCGGGGACAGGGGGGACCTACAATGAGCAGTTCTTC	CSAGTGGTYNEQFF
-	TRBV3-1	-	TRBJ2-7	TGTGCCAGCAGCCAAGGGTTAATTTTTCCTGGCGAGCAGTACTTC	CASSQGLIFPGEQYF
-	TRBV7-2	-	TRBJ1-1	TGTGCCAGCAGCTTATTTCGCGTGAACACTGAAGCTTTCTTT	CASSLFRVNTEAFF
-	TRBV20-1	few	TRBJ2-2	TGCAGTGCTAGAGCGGTTACCACCGGGGAGCTGTTTTTT	CSARAVTTGELFF
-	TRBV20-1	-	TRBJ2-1	TGCAGTGCTAGAGTCAGGGGAGACAACAATGAGCAGTTCTTC	CSARVRGDNNEQFF
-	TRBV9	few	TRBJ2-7	TGTGCCAGCAGCGTCTCACGGAGCGGTCCCTTGGGCGAGCAGTACTTC	CASSVSRSGPLGEQYF
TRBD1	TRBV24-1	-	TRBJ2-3	TGTGCCACCAGTGATGCGGGACAGGGCGAAGATACGCAGTATTTT	CATSDAGQGEDTQYF
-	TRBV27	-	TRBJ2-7	TGTGCCAGCTTTAGTGGTGCCTACGAGCAGTACTTC	CASFSGAYEQYF
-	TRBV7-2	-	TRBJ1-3	TGTGCCAGCAGCTTAAGGGGGATCTCTGGAAACACCATATATTTT	CASSLRGISGNTIYF
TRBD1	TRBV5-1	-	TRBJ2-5	TGCGCCAGCAGCATCTACAGGGGGCGAGTACAAGAGACCCAGTACTTC	CASSIYRGRVQETQYF